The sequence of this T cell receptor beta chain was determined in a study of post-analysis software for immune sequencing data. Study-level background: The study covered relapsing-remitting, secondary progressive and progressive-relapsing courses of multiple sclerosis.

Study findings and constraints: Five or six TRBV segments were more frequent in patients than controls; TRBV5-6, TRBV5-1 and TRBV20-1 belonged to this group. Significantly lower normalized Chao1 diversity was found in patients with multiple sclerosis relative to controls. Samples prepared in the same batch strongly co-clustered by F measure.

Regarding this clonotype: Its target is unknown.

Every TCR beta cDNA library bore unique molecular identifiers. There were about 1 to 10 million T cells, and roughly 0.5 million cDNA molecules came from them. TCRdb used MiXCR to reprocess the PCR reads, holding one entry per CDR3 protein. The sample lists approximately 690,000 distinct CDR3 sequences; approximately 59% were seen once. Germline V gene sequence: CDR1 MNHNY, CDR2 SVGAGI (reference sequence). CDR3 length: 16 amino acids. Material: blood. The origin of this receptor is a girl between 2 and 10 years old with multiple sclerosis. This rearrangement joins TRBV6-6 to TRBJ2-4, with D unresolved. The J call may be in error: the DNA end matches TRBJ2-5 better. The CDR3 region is CASSYPTGDTQETQYF. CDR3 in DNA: TGTGCCAGCAGTTACCCGACGGGTGACACCCAAGAGACCCAGTACTTC.